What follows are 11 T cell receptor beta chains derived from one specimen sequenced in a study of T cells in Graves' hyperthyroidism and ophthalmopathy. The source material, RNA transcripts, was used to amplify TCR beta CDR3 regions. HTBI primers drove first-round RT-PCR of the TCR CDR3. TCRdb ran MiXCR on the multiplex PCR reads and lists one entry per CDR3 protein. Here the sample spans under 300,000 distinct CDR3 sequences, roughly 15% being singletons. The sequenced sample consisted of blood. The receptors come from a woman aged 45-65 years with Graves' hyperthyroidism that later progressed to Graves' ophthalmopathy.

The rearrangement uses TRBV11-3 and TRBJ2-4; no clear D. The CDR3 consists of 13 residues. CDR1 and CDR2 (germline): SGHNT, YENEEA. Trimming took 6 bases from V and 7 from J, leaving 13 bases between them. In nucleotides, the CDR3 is TGTGCCAGCAGTTCAAGGGTGGAGAACATTCAGTACTTC. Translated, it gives CASSSRVENIQYF.

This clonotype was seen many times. The CDR3 nucleotides are TGTGCCAGCAGACGTCTCGACGAGCAGTACTTC. This sequence encodes CASRRLDEQYF. The chain carries TRBV28 and TRBJ2-7, with D unresolved. Trimming pared 6 bases from V and 5 bases from J, leaving 8 bases between. Germline V lookup: CDR1 MDHEN, CDR2 SYDVKM. This CDR3 contains 11 residues.

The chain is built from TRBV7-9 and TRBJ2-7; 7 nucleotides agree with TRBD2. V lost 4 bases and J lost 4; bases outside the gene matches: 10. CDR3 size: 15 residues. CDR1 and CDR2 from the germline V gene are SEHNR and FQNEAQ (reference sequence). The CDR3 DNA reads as TGTGCCAGCAGCTCACGGGGAGGGACTTCTTACGAGCAGTACTTC. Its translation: CASSSRGGTSYEQYF. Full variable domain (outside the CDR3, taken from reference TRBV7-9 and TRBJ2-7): DTGVSQNPRHKITKRGQNVTFRCDPISEHNRLYWYRQTLGQGPEFLTYFQNEAQLEKSRLLSDRFSAERPKGSFSTLEIQRTEQGDSAMYLCASSSRGGTSYEQYFGPGTRLTVT.

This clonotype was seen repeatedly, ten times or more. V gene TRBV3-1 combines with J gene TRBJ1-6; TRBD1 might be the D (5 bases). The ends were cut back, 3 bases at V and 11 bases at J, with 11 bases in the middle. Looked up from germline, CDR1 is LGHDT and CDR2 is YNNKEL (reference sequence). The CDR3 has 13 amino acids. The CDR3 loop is CASSQEGKAPLHF. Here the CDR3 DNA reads TGTGCCAGCAGCCAGGAGGGGAAGGCACCCCTCCACTTT.

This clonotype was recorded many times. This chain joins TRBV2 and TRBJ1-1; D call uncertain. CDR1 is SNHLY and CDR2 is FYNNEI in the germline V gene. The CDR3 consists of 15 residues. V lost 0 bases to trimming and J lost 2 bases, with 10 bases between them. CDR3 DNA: TGTGCCAGCAGTGAAGCGGGGAACAGTAACACTGAAGCTTTCTTT. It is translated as CASSEAGNSNTEAFF.

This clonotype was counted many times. CDR3 sequence reads: CASSFLGGSYGEQYF. CDR3 DNA sequence: TGCGCCAGCAGCTTTTTAGGCGGGAGTTACGGCGAGCAGTACTTC. V usage is TRBV5-1 and J usage is TRBJ2-7, with TRBD2 identical over 7 bases. V dropped 2 bases and J dropped 6; count of bases not matched to a gene: 11. The CDR3 covers 15 residues. Germline lookup yields CDR1 SGHRS and CDR2 YFSETQ.

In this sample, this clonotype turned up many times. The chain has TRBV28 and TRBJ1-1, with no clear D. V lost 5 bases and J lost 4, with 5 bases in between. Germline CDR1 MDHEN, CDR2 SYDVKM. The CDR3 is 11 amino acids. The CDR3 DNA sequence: TGTGCCAGCAGTGGCGCCACTGAAGCTTTCTTT. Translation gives CASSGATEAFF. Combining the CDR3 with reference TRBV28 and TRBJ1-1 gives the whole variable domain DVKVTQSSRYLVKRTGEKVFLECVQDMDHENMFWYRQDPGLGLRLIYFSYDVKMKEKGDIPEGYSVSREKKERFSLILESASTNQTSMYLCASSGATEAFFGQGTRLTVV.

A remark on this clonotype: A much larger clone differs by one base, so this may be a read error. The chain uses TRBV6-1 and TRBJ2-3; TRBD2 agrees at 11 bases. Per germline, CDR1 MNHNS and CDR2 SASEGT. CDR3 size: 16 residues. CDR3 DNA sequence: TGTACCAGCCGCGTATTGATAGCGGGAGGGCCGGATACGCAGTATTTT. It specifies CTSRVLIAGGPDTQYF.

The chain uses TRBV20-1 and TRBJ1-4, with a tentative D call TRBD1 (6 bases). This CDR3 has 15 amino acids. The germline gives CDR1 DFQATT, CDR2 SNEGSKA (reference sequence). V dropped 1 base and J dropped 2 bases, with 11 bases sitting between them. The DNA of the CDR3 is TGCAGTGCTAGAGTTTGGAGGGGGACTAATGAAAAACTGTTTTTT. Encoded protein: CSARVWRGTNEKLFF.

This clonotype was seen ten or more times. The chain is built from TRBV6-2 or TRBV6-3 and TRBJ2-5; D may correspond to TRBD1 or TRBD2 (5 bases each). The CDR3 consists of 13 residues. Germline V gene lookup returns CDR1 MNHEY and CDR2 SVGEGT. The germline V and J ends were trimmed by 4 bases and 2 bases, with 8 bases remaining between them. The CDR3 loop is CASSSGRQETQYF. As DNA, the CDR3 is TGTGCCAGCAGTTCGGGACGGCAAGAGACCCAGTACTTC.

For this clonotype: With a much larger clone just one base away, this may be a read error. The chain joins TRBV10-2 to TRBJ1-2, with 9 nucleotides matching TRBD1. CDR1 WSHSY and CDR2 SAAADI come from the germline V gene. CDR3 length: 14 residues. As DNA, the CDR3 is TGCGCCAGCAGCCTATCTAAGGACAGGGGAGGCTACGCCTTC. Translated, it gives CASSLSKDRGGYAF.